This T cell receptor beta chain was captured by sequencing in a study of T cells after yellow fever vaccination. TCRdb called the 5' RACE reads again in MiXCR, with one record for every CDR3 protein. The sample carries about 580,000 distinct CDR3 sequences, less than 20% recorded once. The germline V gene has CDR1 SGHRS and CDR2 YFSETQ. The CDR3 consists of 15 residues. J gave up 1 base and V 4 bases, and 4 bases lay outside the gene matches. The sequence was collected from a man aged 18-30 years who received the YFV17D yellow fever vaccine. Material: PBMCs, obtained 5 days after the first yellow fever vaccination. The chain links TRBV5-1 to TRBJ2-2; 7 bases align to TRBD2. The CDR3 reads CASSPERGNTGELFF. The DNA for the CDR3 is TGCGCCAGCAGCCCCGAGCGGGGGAACACCGGGGAGCTGTTTTTT. Complete variable domain (other parts from reference TRBV5-1 and TRBJ2-2): KAGVTQTPRYLIKTRGQQVTLSCSPISGHRSVSWYQQTPGQGLQFLFEYFSETQRNKGNFPGRFSGRQFSNSRSEMNVSTLELGDSALYLCASSPERGNTGELFFGEGSRLTVL.